This TCR beta chain emerged from a study of spatial heterogeneity in lung cancer. As for the study in general: Samples were donated by 72 untreated early-stage non-small cell lung cancer patients. After resection, follow-up PBMC samples were sequenced when available, at a median of around 2 years later.

A unique molecular identifier was carried by every single TCR cDNA molecule. TCRdb itself ran the 5' RACE reads through MiXCR, one entry per CDR3 protein. Counted here are approximately 56,000 distinct CDR3 sequences, about 7.4% occurring once; the ten biggest clones make up over 30%. Study-level points and caveats: Tumor TCRs that were ubiquitous and expanded showed up in blood more at resection than follow-up.

Time point reported: blood at routine non-recurrence follow-up after resection. The sequenced material consisted of unsorted whole RNA from tumor, nontumor lung or frozen PBMC. The length of the CDR3 is 14 residues. V lost 4 bases, J lost 4 bases, and 2 bases stayed unmatched. The germline CDR1 and CDR2 sequences are SNHLY and FYNNEI. In regard to this clonotype: The antigen is undetermined.

The clonotype originates from a female donor with early-stage non-small cell lung cancer. The source was PBMCs, collected at follow-up. The chain is built from TRBV2 and TRBJ1-5; TRBD1 matches at 9 bases. The CDR3 loop is CASSGGQGNQPQHF. The CDR3 nucleotides are TGTGCCAGCAGTGGGGGACAGGGTAATCAGCCCCAGCATTTT.